These 2 T cell receptor beta chains originate from one sample sequenced in a study of regulatory T cells in long-lasting Graves disease (dated by TCRdb to the early 2020s). The library came from multiplex PCR. Instrument used: Illumina HiSeq 4000. TCR beta libraries were built with iRepertoire HTBI primers and Arm-PCR amplification of CDR3 regions. TCRdb reran the public reads through fastp at Q25 and MiXCR, keeping productive beta chains. When rows share a CDR3 protein, they turn into one entry using the most common DNA and genes. The sample has around 460,000 distinct CDR3 sequences on record, around a fifth of them singletons. The leading ten clones occupy over 10% of the sample. This sample's time point label indicates: persistent/refractory GD, antithyroid drugs over 5 years with positive TRAb. For both TCR sequencing and RNA sequencing, RNA was extracted from PBMCs in TRIzol. The specimen comprised peripheral blood mononuclear cells (PBMCs), sampled when the disease was refractory, from a patient treated with antithyroid drugs. The receptors were sampled from a female donor with Graves disease.

This clonotype was observed many times. The DNA of the CDR3 is TGTGCCAGCAGTTTACCCGGACAGGGGAACTATGGCTACACCTTC. Encoded protein: CASSLPGQGNYGYTF. This sequence joins TRBV28 and TRBJ1-2, with TRBD1 matching over 9 bases. V trimming: 2 bases; J trimming: 2 bases; junction bases outside the gene matches: 3. The length of the CDR3 is 15 residues. CDR1 is MDHEN, CDR2 SYDVKM, per germline.

CDR3 nucleotide sequence: TGCAGCGTTGAGGGACCGGACTATGGCTACACCTTC. It specifies CSVEGPDYGYTF. This chain links TRBV29-1 with TRBJ1-2; TRBD1 is a possible D gene (5 bases). The CDR3 length is 12 residues. V gave up 3 bases and J gave up 3 bases, with 8 bases separating them. Germline loops: CDR1 SQVTM, CDR2 ANQGSEA.